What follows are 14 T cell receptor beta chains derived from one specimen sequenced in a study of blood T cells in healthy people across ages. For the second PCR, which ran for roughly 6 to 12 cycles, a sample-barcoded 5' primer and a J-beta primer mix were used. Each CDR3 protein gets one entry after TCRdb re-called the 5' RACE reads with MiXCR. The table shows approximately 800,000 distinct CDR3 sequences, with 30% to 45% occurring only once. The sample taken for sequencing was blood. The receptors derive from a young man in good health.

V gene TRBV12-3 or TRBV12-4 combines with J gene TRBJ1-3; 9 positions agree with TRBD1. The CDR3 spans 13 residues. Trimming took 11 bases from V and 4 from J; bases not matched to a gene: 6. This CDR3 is CAGRTGEGNTIYF. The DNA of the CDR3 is TGTGCCGGCCGGACAGGGGAGGGAAACACCATATATTTT.

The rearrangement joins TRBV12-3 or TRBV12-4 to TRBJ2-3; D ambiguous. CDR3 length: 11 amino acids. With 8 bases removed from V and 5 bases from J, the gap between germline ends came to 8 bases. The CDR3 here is CASGIGDTQYF. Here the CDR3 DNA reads TGTGCCAGCGGCATAGGAGATACGCAGTATTTT.

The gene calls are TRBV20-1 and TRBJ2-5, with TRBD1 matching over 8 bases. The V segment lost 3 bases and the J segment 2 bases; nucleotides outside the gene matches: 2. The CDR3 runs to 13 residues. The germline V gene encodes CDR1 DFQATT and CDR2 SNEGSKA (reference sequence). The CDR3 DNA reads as TGCAGTGCTAGGGACAGGGCACAAGAGACCCAGTACTTC. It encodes CSARDRAQETQYF.

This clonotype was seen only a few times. The CDR3: CASSLIGGQPQHF. DNA for the CDR3: TGTGCCAGCAGTTTAATAGGGGGCCAGCCCCAGCATTTT. This chain joins TRBV28 and TRBJ1-5; TRBD1 agrees at 7 bases. This CDR3 has 13 amino acids. V trimming: 2 bases; J trimming: 7 bases; junction bases outside the gene matches: 2. Germline CDR1 reads MDHEN; CDR2 reads SYDVKM.

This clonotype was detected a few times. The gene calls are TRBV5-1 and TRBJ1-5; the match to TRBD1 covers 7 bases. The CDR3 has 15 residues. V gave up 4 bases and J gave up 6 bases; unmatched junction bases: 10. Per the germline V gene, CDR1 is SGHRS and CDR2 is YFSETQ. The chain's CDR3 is CASSPRSGGGQPQHF. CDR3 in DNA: TGCGCCAGCAGCCCAAGGTCAGGGGGGGGTCAGCCCCAGCATTTT. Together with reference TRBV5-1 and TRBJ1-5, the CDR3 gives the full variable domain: KAGVTQTPRYLIKTRGQQVTLSCSPISGHRSVSWYQQTPGQGLQFLFEYFSETQRNKGNFPGRFSGRQFSNSRSEMNVSTLELGDSALYLCASSPRSGGGQPQHFGDGTRLSIL.

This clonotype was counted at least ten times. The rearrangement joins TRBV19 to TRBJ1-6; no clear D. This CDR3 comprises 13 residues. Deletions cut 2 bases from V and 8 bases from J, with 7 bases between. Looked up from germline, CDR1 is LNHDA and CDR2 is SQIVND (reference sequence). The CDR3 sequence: CASSISGDSPLHF. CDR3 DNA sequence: TGTGCCAGTAGTATATCCGGCGATTCACCCCTCCACTTT.

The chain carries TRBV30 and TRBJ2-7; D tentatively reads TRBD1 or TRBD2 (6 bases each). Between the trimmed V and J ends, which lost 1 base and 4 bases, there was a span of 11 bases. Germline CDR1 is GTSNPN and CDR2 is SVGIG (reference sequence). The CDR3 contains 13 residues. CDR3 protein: CAWSALGGYEQYF. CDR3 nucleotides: TGTGCCTGGAGTGCGTTAGGGGGGTACGAGCAGTACTTC. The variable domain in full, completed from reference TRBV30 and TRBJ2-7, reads SQTIHQWPATLVQPVGSPLSLECTVEGTSNPNLYWYRQAAGRGLQLLFYSVGIGQISSEVPQNLSASRPQDRQFILSSKKLLLSDSGFYLCAWSALGGYEQYFGPGTRLTVT.

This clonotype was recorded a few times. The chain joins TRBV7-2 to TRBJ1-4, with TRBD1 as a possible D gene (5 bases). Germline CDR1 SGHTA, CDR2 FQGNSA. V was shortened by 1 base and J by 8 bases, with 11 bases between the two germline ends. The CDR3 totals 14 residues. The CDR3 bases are TGTGCCAGCAGCTTAGTGGGGCGAGAGGAAAAACTGTTTTTT. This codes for CASSLVGREEKLFF.

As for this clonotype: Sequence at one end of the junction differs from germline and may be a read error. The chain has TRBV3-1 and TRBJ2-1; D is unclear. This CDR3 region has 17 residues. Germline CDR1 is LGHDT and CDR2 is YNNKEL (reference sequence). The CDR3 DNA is TGTGCCAGCAGCCAAGACCCGACGTCTTACTCCTACAATGAGCGGTTCTTC. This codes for CASSQDPTSYSYNERFF.

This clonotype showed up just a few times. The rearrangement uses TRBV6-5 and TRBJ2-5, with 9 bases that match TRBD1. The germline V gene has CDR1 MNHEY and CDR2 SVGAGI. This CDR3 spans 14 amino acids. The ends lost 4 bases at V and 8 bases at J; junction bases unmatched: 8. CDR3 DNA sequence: TGTGCCAGCAGTTTGCGACTGACAGGGGGAACCCAGTACTTC. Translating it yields CASSLRLTGGTQYF.

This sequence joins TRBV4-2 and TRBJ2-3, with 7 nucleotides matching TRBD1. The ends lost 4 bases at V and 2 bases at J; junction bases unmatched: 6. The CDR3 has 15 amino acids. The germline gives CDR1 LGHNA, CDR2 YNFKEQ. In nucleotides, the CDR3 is TGTGCCAGCAGCCTAACAGGGGAGATCACAGATACGCAGTATTTT. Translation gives CASSLTGEITDTQYF.

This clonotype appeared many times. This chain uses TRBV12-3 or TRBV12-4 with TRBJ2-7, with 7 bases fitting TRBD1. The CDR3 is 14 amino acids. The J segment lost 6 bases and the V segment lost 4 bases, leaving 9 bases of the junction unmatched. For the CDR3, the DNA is TGTGCCAGCAGTTCTGAACAGGGGTTCCCCGAGCAGTACTTC. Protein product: CASSSEQGFPEQYF.

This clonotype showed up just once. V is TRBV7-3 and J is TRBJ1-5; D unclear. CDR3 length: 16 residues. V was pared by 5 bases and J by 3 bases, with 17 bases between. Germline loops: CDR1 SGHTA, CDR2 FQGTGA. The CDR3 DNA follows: TGTGCCAGCAGCGCCCGGGCGAGGGCGGCCAATCAGCCCCAGCATTTT. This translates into CASSARARAANQPQHF.

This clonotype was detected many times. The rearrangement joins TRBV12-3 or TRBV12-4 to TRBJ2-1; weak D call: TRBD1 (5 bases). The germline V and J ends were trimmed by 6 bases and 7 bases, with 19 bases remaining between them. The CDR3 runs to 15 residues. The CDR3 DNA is TGTGCCAGCAGCTGGTTCAGGGCTGCGGATAATGAGCAGTTCTTC. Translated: CASSWFRAADNEQFF.